The next 5 T cell receptor beta chains were all read from a single sample in a study of Graves' ophthalmopathy and Graves' hyperthyroidism. The sequenced template was RNA, covering the TCR beta CDR3 region. Amplification began with first-round RT-PCR using HTBI primers, then second-round multiplex PCR was performed. TCRdb reprocessed the multiplex PCR reads with MiXCR, giving one entry per CDR3 protein. In the table there are about 400,000 distinct CDR3 sequences, about 17% of which are singletons. Material: peripheral blood. The receptors shown here come from a woman between 18 and 30 years old with Graves' ophthalmopathy.

This clonotype appeared many times. The chain uses TRBV9 and TRBJ1-2; no clear D. The V gene lost 0 bases and the J gene lost 1 base, with 7 bases spanning the gap. Germline CDR1 reads SGDLS; CDR2 reads YYNGEE. The CDR3 sequence is 14 residues long. Here the CDR3 reads CASSVGLDNYGYTF. The CDR3 DNA reads as TGTGCCAGCAGCGTAGGACTAGATAACTATGGCTACACCTTC.

This clonotype was observed at least ten times. J is TRBJ1-1 and V is TRBV5-6, with 7 bases matching TRBD1. This CDR3 is 14 amino acids long. With V trimmed by 5 bases and J by 1 base, 5 bases remained unmatched. Germline CDR1 SGHDT, CDR2 YYEEEE. In DNA, the CDR3 is TGTGCCAGCAGGTACAGGGGAGGGAACACTGAAGCTTTCTTT. Translating it yields CASRYRGGNTEAFF. The variable domain in full, completed from reference TRBV5-6 and TRBJ1-1, reads DAGVTQSPTHLIKTRGQQVTLRCSPKSGHDTVSWYQQALGQGPQFIFQYYEEEERQRGNFPDRFSGHQFPNYSSELNVNALLLGDSALYLCASRYRGGNTEAFFGQGTRLTVV.

This clonotype was seen at least ten times. The rearrangement uses TRBV12-3 or TRBV12-4 and TRBJ2-4; D call uncertain. The CDR3 sequence is 14 residues long. The V end lost 5 bases, the J end lost 1 base, and 9 bases lay between the germline ends. CDR3 in amino acids: CASSAVGAKNIQYF. The CDR3 DNA sequence: TGTGCCAGCAGTGCCGTCGGGGCCAAAAACATTCAGTACTTC.

This clonotype has at least ten counts. This rearrangement joins TRBV18 to TRBJ2-7; possible D gene TRBD1, 5 bases. This CDR3 spans 16 amino acids. Deletions cut 3 bases from V and 0 bases from J, with 15 bases between. Germline V CDR1 and CDR2: KGHSH, LQKENI. For the CDR3, the DNA is TGTGCCAGCTCACCCCGCGATCAGGGAATCTCCTACGAGCAGTACTTC. Amino acid sequence: CASSPRDQGISYEQYF. The entire variable domain, with the rest obtained from reference TRBV18 and TRBJ2-7, is as follows: NAGVMQNPRHLVRRRGQEARLRCSPMKGHSHVYWYRQLPEEGLKFMVYLQKENIIDESGMPKERFSAEFPKEGPSILRIQQVVRGDSAAYFCASSPRDQGISYEQYFGPGTRLTVT.

The chain joins TRBV6-2 or TRBV6-3 to TRBJ2-3; possible D gene TRBD2, 6 bases. The V gene lost 2 bases and the J gene lost 0 bases, with 15 bases spanning the gap. This CDR3 has 17 amino acids. Germline lookup yields CDR1 MNHEY and CDR2 SVGEGT. DNA for the CDR3: TGTGCCAGCAGTTACAAACAACTTAGCGGCAGCACAGATACGCAGTATTTT. It is translated as CASSYKQLSGSTDTQYF.